The 31 T cell receptor beta chains below all came from one sample that was sequenced in a study of tumor-infiltrating lymphocytes in oesophageal squamous cell carcinoma. TCRdb called the PCR reads again in MiXCR, with one record for every CDR3 protein. Of some 10,000 distinct CDR3 sequences listed, roughly 50% were seen once; the top ten hold roughly 20%. Sequencing was done on a sample of esophageal tumor tissue. These TCRs come from a female donor with esophageal squamous cell carcinoma.

This clonotype showed up just a few times. V usage is TRBV11-2 and J usage is TRBJ2-1, with 13 bases lining up with TRBD2. Losses at the gene ends were 5 bases for V and 7 bases for J; bases not matched to a gene: 5. The CDR3 sequence is 15 residues long. The germline V gene encodes CDR1 SGHAT and CDR2 FQNNGV. CDR3 nucleotides: TGTGCCAGCAGCCCTACTAGCGGGAGGGGGAATGAGCAGTTCTTC. Its translation is CASSPTSGRGNEQFF.

This clonotype was recorded at least ten times. The DNA for the CDR3 is TGTGCCAGCAGTTACCCACCTTGGAGCAATCAGCCCCAGCATTTT. Translating gives CASSYPPWSNQPQHF. This rearrangement joins TRBV6-6 to TRBJ1-5; no reliable D call. Germline CDR1 reads MNHNY; CDR2 reads SVGAGI (reference sequence). The CDR3 has 15 residues. Trimming pared 2 bases from V and 1 base from J, leaving 9 bases between.

The chain couples TRBV7-3 to TRBJ2-1, with TRBD2 as a possible D gene (6 bases). CDR3 length: 17 amino acids. CDR1 and CDR2 from the germline V gene are SGHTA and FQGTGA. V gave up 5 bases and J gave up 5 bases, with 22 bases separating them. The CDR3 DNA is TGTGCCAGCAGCCCCCAGGCCCTAGGACTACGAGACAATGAGCAGTTCTTC. Translated: CASSPQALGLRDNEQFF.

V and J are TRBV27 and TRBJ2-2; 10 bases align to TRBD2. The CDR3 totals 15 residues. The trim removed 3 bases at V and 5 bases at J, leaving 3 bases unmatched. Germline V CDR1 and CDR2: MNHEY, SMNVEV (reference sequence). The CDR3 protein is CASSFPAGGTGELFF. The CDR3 DNA reads as TGTGCCAGCAGTTTTCCAGCGGGAGGGACCGGGGAGCTGTTTTTT.

In its sample, this clonotype was seen many times. The chain links TRBV10-1 to TRBJ1-1; D gene unclear. Germline V gives CDR1 WNHNN, CDR2 SYGVQD (reference sequence). V lost 0 bases, J lost 4 bases, and 6 bases lay in between. The CDR3 is 13 amino acids. The CDR3 DNA sequence: TGCGCCAGCAGTGAGTCGTACAGCACTGAAGCTTTCTTT. This translates into CASSESYSTEAFF.

The chain has TRBV7-4 and TRBJ2-3; 10 bases match TRBD2. Germline trimming cut 5 bases from V and 0 bases from J; bases unmatched to any gene: 5. This CDR3 region has 16 residues. In germline, CDR1 is SGHVT, CDR2 SQSDAQ. The CDR3 DNA reads TGTGCCAGCAGCCAAACAGCGGGGGGGAGCACAGATACGCAGTATTTT. It translates to CASSQTAGGSTDTQYF.

The chain uses TRBV7-2 and TRBJ2-6, with D tentatively TRBD2 (5 bases). Judging by the DNA end, TRBJ2-5 fits better; the J call may be wrong. The germline V gene has CDR1 SGHTA and CDR2 FQGNSA. The CDR3 extends over 13 amino acids. CDR3 in DNA: TGTGCCAGCAAGGACTTCTTGCGAGAGACCCAGTACTTC. Translated: CASKDFLRETQYF.

This clonotype was seen many times. The chain links TRBV6-1 to TRBJ1-3, with TRBD1 identical over 7 bases. CDR1 is MNHNS and CDR2 is SASEGT in the germline V gene. The CDR3 has 15 amino acids. Trimming cost V 6 bases and J 0 bases; bases outside gene matches: 5. Written as DNA, the CDR3 is TGTGCCAGCAGCTCCAGGGGGATCTCTGGAAACACCATATATTTT. Translation gives CASSSRGISGNTIYF.

The rearrangement uses TRBV7-2 and TRBJ2-2, with TRBD1 matching over 8 bases. CDR3 size: 14 residues. In germline, CDR1 is SGHTA, CDR2 FQGNSA. The ends lost 5 bases at V and 6 bases at J; junction bases unmatched: 5. The CDR3 DNA is TGTGCCAGCAGCCGCGGACAGGGCGCCGGGGAGCTGTTTTTT. Residues: CASSRGQGAGELFF. Complete variable domain (other parts from reference TRBV7-2 and TRBJ2-2): GAGVSQSPSNKVTEKGKDVELRCDPISGHTALYWYRQSLGQGLEFLIYFQGNSAPDKSGLPSDRFSAERTGGSVSTLTIQRTQQEDSAVYLCASSRGQGAGELFFGEGSRLTVL.

This clonotype is medium-sized. The V gene is TRBV12-3 or TRBV12-4, the J gene TRBJ2-5; 10 positions match TRBD2. This CDR3 has 16 amino acids. The ends lost 6 bases at V and 3 bases at J; junction bases unmatched: 10. CDR3 sequence reads: CASSSPTTSGEETQYF. CDR3 nucleotide sequence: TGTGCCAGCAGCTCCCCGACTACTAGCGGGGAAGAGACCCAGTACTTC.

This clonotype was observed a single time. V gene TRBV27 combines with J gene TRBJ2-5; TRBD2 agrees at 9 bases. The J call may be in error: the DNA end matches TRBJ2-1 better. This CDR3 has 17 amino acids. CDR1 is MNHEY, CDR2 SMNVEV, per germline (reference sequence). Written as DNA, the CDR3 is TGTGCCAGCAGTTTATGGGCAGCGGGAGGCGGATACAATGAGCAGTTCTTC. Its translation is CASSLWAAGGGYNEQFF.

The chain has TRBV7-6 and TRBJ1-1; no firm D call. Germline V gives CDR1 SGHVS, CDR2 FNYEAQ. V lost 1 base to trimming and J lost 14 bases, with 23 bases between them. This CDR3 region has 15 residues. Written as DNA, the CDR3 is TGTGCCAGCAGCTTAGGTTCGGGCTGGGTTGTCGAGCAGTTCTTT. It encodes CASSLGSGWVVEQFF.

The chain couples TRBV6-1 to TRBJ2-7; D is uncertain. The length of the CDR3 is 11 residues. The germline V gene encodes CDR1 MNHNS and CDR2 SASEGT. Trimming took 5 bases from V and 6 from J, leaving 8 bases between them. CDR3: CASSQDREQYF. CDR3 nucleotide sequence: TGTGCCAGCAGTCAAGATCGCGAGCAGTACTTC.

The V and J genes are TRBV7-2 and TRBJ2-3, with 14 bases lining up with TRBD2. CDR3 length: 16 amino acids. V lost 5 bases to trimming and J lost 8 bases; unmatched junction nucleotides: 9. Germline V lookup: CDR1 SGHTA, CDR2 FQGNSA. CDR3 region: CASSTRLAGGPSTQYF. The CDR3 region has the DNA TGTGCCAGCAGCACCCGACTAGCGGGAGGGCCGAGTACGCAGTATTTT.

This clonotype was found many times. The chain joins TRBV12-3 or TRBV12-4 to TRBJ2-5, with D unresolved. V lost 5 bases and J lost 5, with 15 bases in between. This CDR3 is 14 amino acids long. CDR3 DNA: TGTGCCAGCAGTCCCCGGGTAGCATGGGAGACCCAGTACTTC. This codes for CASSPRVAWETQYF.

V gene TRBV7-6 combines with J gene TRBJ2-3, with D hard to call. The DNA end is more similar to TRBJ2-5, so the J call may be wrong. The CDR3 extends over 13 amino acids. Germline lookup yields CDR1 SGHVS and CDR2 FNYEAQ. The DNA for the CDR3 is TGTGCCAGCAGCCCGGGTCAGGCGAAGACCCAGTACTTC. It translates to CASSPGQAKTQYF.

The chain has TRBV30 and TRBJ2-4; the D is unclear. The DNA end is a closer match to TRBJ1-2, so the J assignment may be wrong. The CDR3 covers 10 residues. Germline V gene sequence: CDR1 GTSNPN, CDR2 SVGIG (reference sequence). In nucleotides, the CDR3 is TGTGCCTGGAGGGAGAGGGGCTACACCTTC. It encodes CAWRERGYTF.

This rearrangement joins TRBV9 to TRBJ2-1; 13 bases line up with TRBD2. V shed 3 bases, J shed 10 bases, and the junction held 7 bases outside the gene matches. CDR1 and CDR2 (germline): SGDLS, YYNGEE. The CDR3 length is 15 residues. The CDR3 nucleotides read TGTGCCAGCAGCGCGATGACTAGCGGGAGGCGAGAGCAGTTCTTC. It yields the protein CASSAMTSGRREQFF.

A word on this clonotype: With a much larger clone just one base away, this may be a read error. The chain has TRBV5-5 and TRBJ2-1; D not certain. The J call is in doubt because the DNA end fits TRBJ2-7 better. Germline V gives CDR1 SGHKS, CDR2 YYEKEE (reference sequence). The CDR3 spans 13 residues. The chain's CDR3 is CASSLVHYNEQYF. The DNA of the CDR3 is TGTGCCAGCAGCTTGGTACACTACAATGAGCAGTACTTC.

The chain combines TRBV7-2 with TRBJ2-3, with TRBD2 matching 10 bases. The CDR3 loop spans 15 amino acids. Trimming cost V 2 bases and J 7 bases; bases outside gene matches: 6. Germline V gene sequence: CDR1 SGHTA, CDR2 FQGNSA. The CDR3 loop is CASSLSGRAWNTQYF. In nucleotides, the CDR3 is TGTGCCAGCAGCTTAAGCGGGAGGGCGTGGAATACGCAGTATTTT.

V usage is TRBV5-8 and J usage is TRBJ1-1; 8 nucleotides align to TRBD1. Losses at the gene ends were 0 bases for V and 3 bases for J; bases not matched to a gene: 7. CDR1 and CDR2 (germline): SGHTS, YDEGEE. This CDR3 spans 16 amino acids. CDR3 coding DNA: TGTGCCAGCAGCTTGGCCTACGGACAGGGCGACACTGAAGCTTTCTTT. It encodes CASSLAYGQGDTEAFF.

This clonotype came up many times. CDR3 residues: CASSFEVSGANVLTF. The CDR3 DNA is TGTGCCAGCAGTTTCGAGGTCTCTGGGGCCAACGTCCTGACTTTC. This chain joins TRBV12-3 or TRBV12-4 and TRBJ2-6; D gene unclear. Trimming left V 3 bases short and J 0 bases short, with 6 bases between. This CDR3 is 15 amino acids long.

The chain is built from TRBV7-8 and TRBJ2-5; D unresolved. The CDR3 is 13 amino acids. Germline-derived CDR1 and CDR2 are SGHVS and FQNEAQ. V lost 5 bases to trimming and J lost 11 bases, with 18 bases between them. CDR3 sequence reads: CASSIDASGEQYF. The CDR3, as DNA: TGTGCCAGCAGCATCGATGCCTCGGGTGAGCAGTACTTC.

The chain recombines TRBV7-2 with TRBJ2-1; D is ambiguous. The CDR3 contains 12 residues. V was clipped by 3 bases and J by 8 bases, with 8 bases between them. CDR1 and CDR2 from the germline V gene are SGHTA and FQGNSA. The CDR3 here is CASSFRGDEQFF. CDR3 sequence (DNA): TGTGCCAGCAGCTTCCGAGGCGATGAGCAGTTCTTC.

The rearrangement uses TRBV9 and TRBJ2-2; 7 nucleotides match TRBD1. CDR1 is SGDLS and CDR2 is YYNGEE in the germline V gene. Germline trimming cut 3 bases from V and 7 bases from J; bases unmatched to any gene: 15. The CDR3 consists of 17 residues. In DNA, the CDR3 is TGTGCCAGCAGCGCAACCCTTCAAGACAGGGTTGGCGGGGAGCTGTTTTTT. Residues: CASSATLQDRVGGELFF.

V usage is TRBV7-6 and J usage is TRBJ1-2, with 9 nucleotides matching TRBD1. The junction had 5 bases not matched to a gene; V was cut back by 5 bases and J by 4 bases. This CDR3 region has 14 residues. Germline CDR1 is SGHVS and CDR2 is FNYEAQ. The CDR3 is CASSPTGGVYGYTF. Written as DNA, the CDR3 is TGTGCCAGCAGCCCTACAGGGGGCGTCTATGGCTACACCTTC.

This clonotype was seen ten or more times. Likely a read error: the CDR3 ends without its conserved phenylalanine or tryptophan. No DNA is shown, since the ends of the CDR3 on it are uncertain; the CDR3 is the one TCRdb lists. The CDR3 loop reads CASSEKGI. V usage is TRBV6-1 and J usage is TRBJ2-5; TRBD2, as called in the table, went unchecked against the DNA. Ends included, the CDR3 has 8 residues. Germline CDR1 reads MNHNS; CDR2 reads SASEGT.

The V and J genes are TRBV7-4 and TRBJ2-1, with a tentative D call TRBD1 (6 bases). Germline assignment: CDR1 SGHVT and CDR2 SQSDAQ. With 4 bases removed from V and 5 bases from J, the gap between germline ends came to 21 bases. This CDR3 comprises 17 residues. The CDR3 sequence is CASSSPPGDGDNNEQFF. The DNA for the CDR3 is TGTGCCAGCAGCTCACCTCCAGGGGATGGGGATAACAATGAGCAGTTCTTC. Full variable domain (missing parts from reference TRBV7-4 and TRBJ2-1): GAGVSQSPRYKVAKRGRDVALRCDSISGHVTLYWYRQTLGQGSEVLTYSQSDAQRDKSGRPSGRFSAERPERSVSTLKIQRTEQGDSAVYLCASSSPPGDGDNNEQFFGPGTRLTVL.

This clonotype is labeled medium-sized (0.01 to 0.1%). The chain is built from TRBV6-1 and TRBJ2-1; 9 bases agree with TRBD2. V dropped 6 bases and J dropped 4; count of bases not matched to a gene: 7. The length of the CDR3 is 15 residues. The germline CDR1 and CDR2 sequences are MNHNS and SASEGT. This CDR3 reads CASRRAGGLYNEQFF. The CDR3 coding sequence is TGTGCCAGCAGACGGGCGGGGGGGCTTTACAATGAGCAGTTCTTC.

This clonotype has a count of ten or more. This chain uses TRBV5-5 with TRBJ2-1, with TRBD1 as a possible D gene (6 bases). The DNA end lines up better with TRBJ2-7; the J call may be wrong. CDR1 is SGHKS and CDR2 is YYEKEE in the germline V gene (reference sequence). This CDR3 has 14 residues. The CDR3 sequence: CASSLAGRGYEQYF. The CDR3 nucleotides read TGTGCCAGCAGCTTGGCCGGCAGGGGATACGAGCAGTACTTC.

The V gene is TRBV7-3, the J gene TRBJ2-1, with 14 bases identical to TRBD2. V shed 6 bases and J 4 bases; nucleotides not matched to a gene: 5. CDR1 is SGHTA and CDR2 is FQGTGA in the germline V gene. The CDR3 is made up of 16 amino acids. This CDR3 reads CASRAGTSGSYNEQFF. The CDR3 DNA follows: TGTGCCAGCAGAGCTGGGACTAGCGGGAGTTACAATGAGCAGTTCTTC.